The T cell receptor (beta chain) described here comes from a study of T-cell memory formation after mild COVID-19. The CDR3 contains 9 residues. In germline, CDR1 is DFQATT, CDR2 SNEGSKA (reference sequence). TCRdb passed the 5' RACE reads through MiXCR, listing each CDR3 protein once. The data hold about 430,000 distinct CDR3 sequences, with about 20% observed a single time. On this clonotype itself: A junction boundary mismatches the germline segment, possibly from a read error.

This TCR was recovered from a man aged 18 to 30 who had mild COVID-19 (a few samples of this study predate the infection). Cell type and time point are not known. This chain links TRBV20-1 with TRBJ2-3; no firm D call. Sequencing used PBMCs or a T cell subset sorted from them (not recorded which). The CDR3 spells CSALGLGSF. The CDR3 nucleotides are TGCAGTGCCTTAGGCCTGGGCTCTTTT.